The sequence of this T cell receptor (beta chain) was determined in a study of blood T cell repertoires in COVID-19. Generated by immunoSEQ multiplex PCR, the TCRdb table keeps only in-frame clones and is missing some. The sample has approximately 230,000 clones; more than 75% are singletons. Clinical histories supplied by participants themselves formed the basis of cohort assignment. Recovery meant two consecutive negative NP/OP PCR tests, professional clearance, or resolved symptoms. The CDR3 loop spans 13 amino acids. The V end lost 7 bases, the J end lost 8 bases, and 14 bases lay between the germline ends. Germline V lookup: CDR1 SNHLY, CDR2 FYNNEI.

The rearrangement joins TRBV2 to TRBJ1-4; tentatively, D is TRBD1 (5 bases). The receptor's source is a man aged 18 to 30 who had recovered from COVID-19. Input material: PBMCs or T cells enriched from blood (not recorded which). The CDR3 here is CASTGGEEEKLFF. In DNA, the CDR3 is TGTGCCAGCACGGGGGGAGAAGAGGAAAAACTGTTTTTT.